The next 7 T cell receptor beta chains were all read from a single sample in a study of blood T cell repertoires in COVID-19 (dated by TCRdb to 2018 to 2021). Library creation used the immunoSEQ multiplex PCR assay. Sourced from immuneACCESS, this table was stored by TCRdb with only in-frame sequences that have V and J called. A share of the clones is absent; for the studies checked, an unresolved V gene accounts for under half, and the remainder has no known explanation. Present in this sample are roughly 330,000 clones, about four fifths of which were seen just once. The ten largest clones represent approximately 1.2% of the sample. Sequencing was performed on peripheral blood. The receptors derive from a woman aged 45-65 years with acute or convalescent COVID-19.

The sample holds one count of this clone. The chain carries TRBV10-1 and TRBJ1-2; D possibly corresponds to TRBD1 (6 bases). With 3 bases removed from V and 4 bases from J, the gap between germline ends came to 15 bases. The CDR3 sequence is 15 residues long. The germline CDR1 and CDR2 sequences are WNHNN and SYGVQD (reference sequence). CDR3 nucleotide sequence: TGCGCCAGCAGTGACGACGTGACAGGACCCTATGGCTACACCTTC. This gives the protein CASSDDVTGPYGYTF.

The CDR3, as DNA: TGTGCCAGCAGCAAATTCCGCCGGGGAGTGAACTCCTACGAGCAGTACTTC. This codes for CASSKFRRGVNSYEQYF. This sequence joins TRBV21-1 and TRBJ2-7; TRBD2 is taken as the D call from the table, unchecked against the DNA. TRBV21-1 is deemed a pseudogene. The length of the CDR3 is 17 residues.

The chain joins TRBV19 to TRBJ2-4, with no clear D. The CDR3 totals 15 residues. Deletions cut 4 bases from V and 0 bases from J, with 10 bases between. The germline V gene has CDR1 LNHDA and CDR2 SQIVND (reference sequence). The CDR3 loop is CASSNSGQAKNIQYF. As DNA, the CDR3 is TGTGCCAGTAGTAACTCGGGTCAAGCCAAAAACATTCAGTACTTC. Full variable domain (rest looked up from reference TRBV19 and TRBJ2-4): DGGITQSPKYLFRKEGQNVTLSCEQNLNHDAMYWYRQDPGQGLRLIYYSQIVNDFQKGDIAEGYSVSREKKESFPLTVTSAQKNPTAFYLCASSNSGQAKNIQYFGAGTRLSVL.

The chain employs TRBV11-2 and TRBJ2-3, with TRBD2 as a possible D gene (6 bases). This CDR3 spans 18 amino acids. Germline V gives CDR1 SGHAT, CDR2 FQNNGV. V lost 1 base to trimming and J lost 0 bases, with 17 bases between them. The CDR3 here is CASSLVQGGGASTDTQYF. The CDR3 DNA sequence: TGTGCCAGCAGCTTAGTTCAGGGAGGCGGGGCTAGCACAGATACGCAGTATTTT. Full variable domain (rest looked up from reference TRBV11-2 and TRBJ2-3): EAGVAQSPRYKIIEKRQSVAFWCNPISGHATLYWYQQILGQGPKLLIQFQNNGVVDDSQLPKDRFSAERLKGVDSTLKIQPAKLEDSAVYLCASSLVQGGGASTDTQYFGPGTRLTVL.

The rearrangement links TRBV30 to TRBJ2-3; no clear D gene. Germline lookup yields CDR1 GTSNPN and CDR2 SVGIG (reference sequence). The CDR3 loop spans 13 amino acids. V was shortened by 0 bases and J by 6 bases, with 10 bases between the two germline ends. The CDR3, as DNA: TGTGCCTGGAGTGTAGTCCTGAGGGATACGCAGTATTTT. This sequence encodes CAWSVVLRDTQYF.

This clone was detected only once. CDR3 nucleotides: TGTGCCAGCAGCGAACAGCCTAATGAAAAACTGTTTTTT. Translation gives CASSEQPNEKLFF. The gene calls are TRBV9 and TRBJ1-4; D gene uncertain. CDR1 is SGDLS and CDR2 is YYNGEE in the germline V gene. The V end was cut by 3 bases, the J end by 3 bases, with 6 bases between. This CDR3 is 13 amino acids long.

In the case of this clone: Other nucleotide sequences from this sample produce the same CDR3. This chain uses TRBV6-5 with TRBJ2-5; possible D gene TRBD1, 6 bases. V gave up 4 bases and J gave up 5 bases, with 8 bases separating them. Germline CDR1 MNHEY, CDR2 SVGAGI. This CDR3 region has 12 residues. The CDR3 spells CASSLQGETQYF. The CDR3 DNA follows: TGTGCCAGCAGTTTACAGGGTGAGACCCAGTACTTC.